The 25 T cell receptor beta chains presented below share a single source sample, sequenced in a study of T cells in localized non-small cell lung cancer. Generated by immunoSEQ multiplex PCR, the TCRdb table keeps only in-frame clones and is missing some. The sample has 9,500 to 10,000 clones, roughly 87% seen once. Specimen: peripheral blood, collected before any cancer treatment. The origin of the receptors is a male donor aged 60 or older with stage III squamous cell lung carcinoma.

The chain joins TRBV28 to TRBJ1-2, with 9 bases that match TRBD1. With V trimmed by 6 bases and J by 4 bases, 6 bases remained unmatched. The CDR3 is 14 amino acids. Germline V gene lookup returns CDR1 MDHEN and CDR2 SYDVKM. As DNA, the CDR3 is TGTGCCAGCAGCTCAGGACAGGGGACCTATGGCTACACCTTC. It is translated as CASSSGQGTYGYTF.

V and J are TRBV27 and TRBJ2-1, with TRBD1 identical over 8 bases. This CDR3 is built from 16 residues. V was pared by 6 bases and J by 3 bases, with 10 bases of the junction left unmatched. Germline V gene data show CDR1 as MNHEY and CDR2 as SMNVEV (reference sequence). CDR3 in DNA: TGTGCCAGCAGGGACCCGGGACAGGACTTCTACAATGAGCAGTTCTTC. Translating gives CASRDPGQDFYNEQFF.

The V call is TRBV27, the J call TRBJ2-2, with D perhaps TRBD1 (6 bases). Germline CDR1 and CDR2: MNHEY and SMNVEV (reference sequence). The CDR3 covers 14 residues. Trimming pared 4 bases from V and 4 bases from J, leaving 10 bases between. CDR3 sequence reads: CASSWTESTGELFF. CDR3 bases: TGTGCCAGCAGTTGGACAGAGAGCACCGGGGAGCTGTTTTTT.

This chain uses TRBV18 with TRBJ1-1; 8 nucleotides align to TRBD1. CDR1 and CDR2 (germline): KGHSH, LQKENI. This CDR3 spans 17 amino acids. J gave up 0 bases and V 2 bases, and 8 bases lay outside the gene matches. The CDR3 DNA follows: TGTGCCAGCTCACCAGGCGCAGGACAGGGTATGAACACTGAAGCTTTCTTT. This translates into CASSPGAGQGMNTEAFF.

The CDR3 is CASSANRDRGRFGTEAFF. The CDR3 DNA is TGCGCCAGCAGCGCTAACCGGGACAGGGGGAGATTTGGGACTGAAGCTTTCTTT. The gene calls are TRBV5-1 and TRBJ1-1; TRBD1 agrees at 11 bases. The V and J ends lost 4 bases and 5 bases, in that order; junction bases with no gene match: 16. CDR3 size: 18 residues. CDR1 and CDR2 (germline): SGHRS, YFSETQ.

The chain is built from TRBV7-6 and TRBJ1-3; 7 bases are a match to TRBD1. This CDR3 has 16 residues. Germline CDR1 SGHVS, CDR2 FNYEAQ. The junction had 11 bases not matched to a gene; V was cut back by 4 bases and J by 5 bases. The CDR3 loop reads CASSSTGTATRNTIYF. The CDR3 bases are TGTGCCAGCAGCTCGACCGGGACAGCTACCCGAAACACCATATATTTT.

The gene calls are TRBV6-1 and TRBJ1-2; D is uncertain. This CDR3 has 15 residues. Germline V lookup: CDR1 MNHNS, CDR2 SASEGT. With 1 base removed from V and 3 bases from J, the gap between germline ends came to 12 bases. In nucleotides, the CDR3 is TGTGCCAGCAGTGAAGTCGTAGGAAATTACTATGGCTACACCTTC. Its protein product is CASSEVVGNYYGYTF.

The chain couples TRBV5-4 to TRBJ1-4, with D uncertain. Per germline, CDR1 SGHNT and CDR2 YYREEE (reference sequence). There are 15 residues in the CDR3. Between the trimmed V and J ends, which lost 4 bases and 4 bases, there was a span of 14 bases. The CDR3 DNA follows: TGTGCCAGCAGCCCGAACAGAGCTATTAATGAAAAACTGTTTTTT. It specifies CASSPNRAINEKLFF. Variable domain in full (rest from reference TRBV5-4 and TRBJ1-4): ETGVTQSPTHLIKTRGQQVTLRCSSQSGHNTVSWYQQALGQGPQFIFQYYREEENGRGNFPPRFSGLQFPNYSSELNVNALELDDSALYLCASSPNRAINEKLFFGSGTQLSVL.

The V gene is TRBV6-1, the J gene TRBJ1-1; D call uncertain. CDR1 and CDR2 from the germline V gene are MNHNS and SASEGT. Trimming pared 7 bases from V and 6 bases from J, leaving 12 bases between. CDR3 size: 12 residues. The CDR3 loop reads CASTLLNAEAFF. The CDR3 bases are TGTGCCAGCACCCTACTTAACGCTGAAGCTTTCTTT.

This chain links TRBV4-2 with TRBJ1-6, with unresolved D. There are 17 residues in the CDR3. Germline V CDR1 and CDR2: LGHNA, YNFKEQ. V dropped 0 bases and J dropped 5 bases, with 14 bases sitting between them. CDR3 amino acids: CASSQDSTQINNSPLHF. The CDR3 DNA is TGTGCCAGCAGCCAAGATTCAACACAGATAAATAATTCACCCCTCCACTTT.

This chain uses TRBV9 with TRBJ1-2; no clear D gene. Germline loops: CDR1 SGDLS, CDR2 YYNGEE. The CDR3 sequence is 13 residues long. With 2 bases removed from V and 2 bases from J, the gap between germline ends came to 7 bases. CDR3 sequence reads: CASSVSGNYGYTF. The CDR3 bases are TGTGCCAGCAGCGTCTCGGGGAACTATGGCTACACCTTC.

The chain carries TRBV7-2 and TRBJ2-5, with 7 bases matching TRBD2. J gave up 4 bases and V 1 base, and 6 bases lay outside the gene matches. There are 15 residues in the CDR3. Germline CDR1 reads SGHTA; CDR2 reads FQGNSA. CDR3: CASSLGGGAAETQYF. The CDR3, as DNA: TGTGCCAGCAGCTTAGGGGGAGGGGCAGCAGAGACCCAGTACTTC. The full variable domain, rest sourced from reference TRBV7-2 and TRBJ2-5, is GAGVSQSPSNKVTEKGKDVELRCDPISGHTALYWYRQSLGQGLEFLIYFQGNSAPDKSGLPSDRFSAERTGGSVSTLTIQRTQQEDSAVYLCASSLGGGAAETQYFGPGTRLLVL.

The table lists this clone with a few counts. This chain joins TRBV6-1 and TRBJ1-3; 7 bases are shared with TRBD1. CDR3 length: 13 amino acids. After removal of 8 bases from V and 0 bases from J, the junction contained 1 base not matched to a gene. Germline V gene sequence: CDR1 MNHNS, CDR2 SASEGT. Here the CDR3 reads CASDRVSGNTIYF. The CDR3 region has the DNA TGTGCCAGCGACAGGGTCTCTGGAAACACCATATATTTT.

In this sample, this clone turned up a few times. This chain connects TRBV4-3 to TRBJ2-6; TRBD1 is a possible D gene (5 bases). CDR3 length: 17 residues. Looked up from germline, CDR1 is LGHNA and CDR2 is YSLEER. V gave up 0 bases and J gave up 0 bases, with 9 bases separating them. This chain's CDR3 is CASSQEEQVSGANVLTF. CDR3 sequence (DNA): TGCGCCAGCAGCCAAGAGGAACAGGTCTCTGGGGCCAACGTCCTGACTTTC.

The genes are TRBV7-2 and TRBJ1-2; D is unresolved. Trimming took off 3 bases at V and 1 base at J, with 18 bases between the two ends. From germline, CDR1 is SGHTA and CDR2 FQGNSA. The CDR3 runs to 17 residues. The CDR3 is CASSFLSPRLLNYGYTF. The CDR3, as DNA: TGTGCCAGCAGCTTTTTGAGCCCACGCTTACTTAACTATGGCTACACCTTC.

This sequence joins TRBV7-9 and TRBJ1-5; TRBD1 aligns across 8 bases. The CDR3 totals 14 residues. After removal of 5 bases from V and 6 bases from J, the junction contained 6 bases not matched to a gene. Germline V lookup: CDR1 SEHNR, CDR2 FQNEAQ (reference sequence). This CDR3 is CASSTQGAIQPQHF. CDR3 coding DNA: TGTGCCAGCAGCACCCAGGGGGCAATTCAGCCCCAGCATTTT.

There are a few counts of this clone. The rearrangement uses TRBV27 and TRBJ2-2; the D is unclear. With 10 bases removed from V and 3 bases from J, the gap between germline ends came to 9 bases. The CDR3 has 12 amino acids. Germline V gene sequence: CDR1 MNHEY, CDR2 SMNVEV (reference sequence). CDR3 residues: CATAIYTGELFF. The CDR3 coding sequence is TGTGCCACCGCGATTTACACCGGGGAGCTGTTTTTT.

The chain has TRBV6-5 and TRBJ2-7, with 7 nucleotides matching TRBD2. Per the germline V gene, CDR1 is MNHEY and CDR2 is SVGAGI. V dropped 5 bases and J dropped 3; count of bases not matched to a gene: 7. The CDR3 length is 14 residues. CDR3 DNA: TGTGCCAGCAGTGACAACCGCGGGGGCTACGAGCAGTACTTC. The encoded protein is CASSDNRGGYEQYF.

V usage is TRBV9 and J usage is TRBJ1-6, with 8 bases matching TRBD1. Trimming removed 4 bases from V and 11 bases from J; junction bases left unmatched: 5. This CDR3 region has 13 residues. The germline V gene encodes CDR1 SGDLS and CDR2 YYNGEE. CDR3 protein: CASSTGQEPPLHF. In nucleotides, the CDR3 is TGTGCCAGCAGCACGGGACAGGAGCCACCCCTCCACTTT.

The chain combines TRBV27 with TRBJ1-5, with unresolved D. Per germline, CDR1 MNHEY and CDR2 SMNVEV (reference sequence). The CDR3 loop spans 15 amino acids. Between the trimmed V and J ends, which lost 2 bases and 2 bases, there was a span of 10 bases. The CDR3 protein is CASSLIGERNQPQHF. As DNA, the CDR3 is TGTGCCAGCAGTTTAATCGGGGAACGCAATCAGCCCCAGCATTTT.

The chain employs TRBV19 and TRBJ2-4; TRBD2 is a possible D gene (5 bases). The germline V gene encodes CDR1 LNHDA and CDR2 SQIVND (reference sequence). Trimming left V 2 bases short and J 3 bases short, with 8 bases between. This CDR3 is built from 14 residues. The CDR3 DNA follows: TGTGCCAGTAGTATAAATCGGGACAAAAACATTCAGTACTTC. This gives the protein CASSINRDKNIQYF.

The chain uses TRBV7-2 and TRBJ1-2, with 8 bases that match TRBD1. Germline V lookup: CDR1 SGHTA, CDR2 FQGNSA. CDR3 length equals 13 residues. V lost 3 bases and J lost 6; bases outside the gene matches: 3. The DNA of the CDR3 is TGTGCCAGCAGCTTCGGACAGGGTGATGGCTACACCTTC. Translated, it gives CASSFGQGDGYTF.

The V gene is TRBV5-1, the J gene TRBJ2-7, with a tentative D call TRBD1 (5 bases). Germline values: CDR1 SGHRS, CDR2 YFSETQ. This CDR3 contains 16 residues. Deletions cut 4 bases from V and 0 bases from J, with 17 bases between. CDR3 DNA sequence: TGCGCCAGCAGCCCACTATCGACAGCGCTCTCCTACGAGCAGTACTTC. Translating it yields CASSPLSTALSYEQYF.

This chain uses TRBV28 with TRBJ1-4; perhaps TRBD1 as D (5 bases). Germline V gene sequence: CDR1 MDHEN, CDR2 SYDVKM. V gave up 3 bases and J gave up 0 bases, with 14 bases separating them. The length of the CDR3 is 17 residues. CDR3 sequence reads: CASSFQGRGTTNEKLFF. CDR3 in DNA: TGTGCCAGCAGTTTTCAGGGACGAGGGACAACTAATGAAAAACTGTTTTTT.

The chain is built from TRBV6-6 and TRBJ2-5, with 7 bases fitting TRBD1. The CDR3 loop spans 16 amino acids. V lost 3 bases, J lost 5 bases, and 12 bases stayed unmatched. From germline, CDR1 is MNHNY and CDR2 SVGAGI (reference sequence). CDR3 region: CASSYFRQGTRETQYF. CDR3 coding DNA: TGTGCCAGCAGTTATTTCCGACAGGGTACGCGGGAGACCCAGTACTTC.